This TCR beta chain was obtained from a study of OX40 agonist ivuxolimab in advanced cancers. Only in-frame clones appear in the TCRdb table, and some are missing; sequencing was by immunoSEQ multiplex PCR. The sample lists 70,000 to 95,000 clones; 92% were seen once. The CDR3 has 15 residues. Germline CDR1 and CDR2: SGHTA and FQGNSA. With V trimmed by 5 bases and J by 7 bases, 9 bases remained unmatched. This sequence originates from an adult with an advanced solid tumor such as melanoma, head and neck, liver or kidney cancer. The sequencing here drew on CD4+ or CD8+ T cells sorted from blood, taken in a trial of the OX40 agonist ivuxolimab. The V and J genes are TRBV7-2 and TRBJ2-3; 10 nucleotides agree with TRBD1. CDR3 loop: CASSTLGTGVNTQYF. The CDR3 DNA is TGTGCCAGCAGCACCTTGGGGACAGGGGTTAATACGCAGTATTTT. The full variable domain, in which reference TRBV7-2 and TRBJ2-3 provide the parts outside the CDR3, is GAGVSQSPSNKVTEKGKDVELRCDPISGHTALYWYRQSLGQGLEFLIYFQGNSAPDKSGLPSDRFSAERTGGSVSTLTIQRTQQEDSAVYLCASSTLGTGVNTQYFGPGTRLTVL.